This TCR beta chain is drawn from a study of response to subunit inactivated influenza vaccine. Trimming at V came to 3 bases and at J to 4 bases, leaving 9 bases not matched to a gene. In germline, CDR1 is SGHRS, CDR2 YFSETQ. The length of the CDR3 is 15 residues. TCRdb re-derived calls from the RT-PCR reads in MiXCR, one entry per CDR3 protein. The sample lists 500,000 or so distinct CDR3 sequences; 15% to 20% were seen once. This specimen was CD4+ T cells sorted from PBMCs, taken roughly 24 months after vaccination. This clonotype was sampled from a man between 50 and 69 years old who received an inactivated influenza vaccine. The V call is TRBV5-1, the J call TRBJ1-2; 7 nucleotides align to TRBD1. CDR3 DNA sequence: TGCGCCAGCAGCTCAGGGACAGCTCCGGGCTATGGCTACACCTTC. Amino acids: CASSSGTAPGYGYTF.